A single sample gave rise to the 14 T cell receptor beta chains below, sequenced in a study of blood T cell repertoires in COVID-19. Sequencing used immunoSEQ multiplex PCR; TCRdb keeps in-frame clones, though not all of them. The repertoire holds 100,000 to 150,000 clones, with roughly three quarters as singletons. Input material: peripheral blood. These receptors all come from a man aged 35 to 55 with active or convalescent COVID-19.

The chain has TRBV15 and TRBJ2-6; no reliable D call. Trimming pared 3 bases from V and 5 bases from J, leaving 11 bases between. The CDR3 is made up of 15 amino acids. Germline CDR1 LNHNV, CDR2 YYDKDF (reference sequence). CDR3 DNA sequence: TGTGCCACCAGCAGCCTAGGCGCGCGGGCCAACGTCCTGACTTTC. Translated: CATSSLGARANVLTF.

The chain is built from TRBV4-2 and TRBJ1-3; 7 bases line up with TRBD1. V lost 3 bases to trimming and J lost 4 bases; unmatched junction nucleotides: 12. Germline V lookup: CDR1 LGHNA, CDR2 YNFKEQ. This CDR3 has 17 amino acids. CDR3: CASSQSLQGLRGNTIYF. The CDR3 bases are TGTGCCAGCAGCCAGTCTCTACAGGGGTTGCGGGGAAACACCATATATTTT.

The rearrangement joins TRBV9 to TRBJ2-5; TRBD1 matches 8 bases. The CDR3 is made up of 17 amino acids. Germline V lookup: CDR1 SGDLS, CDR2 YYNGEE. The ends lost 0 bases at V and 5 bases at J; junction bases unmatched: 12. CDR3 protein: CASSVAAGGPTWETQYF. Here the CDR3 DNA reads TGTGCCAGCAGCGTAGCGGCAGGGGGCCCCACATGGGAGACCCAGTACTTC.

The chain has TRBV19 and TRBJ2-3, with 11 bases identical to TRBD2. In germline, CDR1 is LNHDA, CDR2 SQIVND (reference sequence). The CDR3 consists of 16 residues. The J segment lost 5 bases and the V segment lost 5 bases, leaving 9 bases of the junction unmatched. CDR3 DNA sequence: TGTGCCAGTAGTCGGGGTGCTAGCGGGGGGATAGATACGCAGTATTTT. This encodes CASSRGASGGIDTQYF.

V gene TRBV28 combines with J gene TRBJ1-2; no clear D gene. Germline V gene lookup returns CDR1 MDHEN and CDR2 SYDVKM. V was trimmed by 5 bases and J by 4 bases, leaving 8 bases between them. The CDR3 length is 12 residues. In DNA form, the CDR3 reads TGTGCCAGCAGTATCCCTAGCTATGGCTACACCTTC. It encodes CASSIPSYGYTF.

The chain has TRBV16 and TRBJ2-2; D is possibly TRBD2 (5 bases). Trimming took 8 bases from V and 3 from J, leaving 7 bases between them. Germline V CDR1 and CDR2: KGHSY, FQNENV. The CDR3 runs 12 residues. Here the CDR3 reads CASGLYTGELFF. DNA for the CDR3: TGTGCCAGCGGACTGTACACCGGGGAGCTGTTTTTT.

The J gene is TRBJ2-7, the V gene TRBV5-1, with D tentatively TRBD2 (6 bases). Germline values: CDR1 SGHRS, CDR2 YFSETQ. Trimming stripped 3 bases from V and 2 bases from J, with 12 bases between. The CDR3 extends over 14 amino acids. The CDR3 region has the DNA TGCGCCAGCAGCTCGAGTAGCGGTCCCTACGAGCAGTACTTC. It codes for CASSSSSGPYEQYF.

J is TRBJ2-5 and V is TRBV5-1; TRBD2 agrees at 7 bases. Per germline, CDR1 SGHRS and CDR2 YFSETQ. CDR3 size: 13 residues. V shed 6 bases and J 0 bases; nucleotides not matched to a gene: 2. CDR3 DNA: TGCGCCAGCACAGGACTAGACCAAGAGACCCAGTACTTC. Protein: CASTGLDQETQYF.

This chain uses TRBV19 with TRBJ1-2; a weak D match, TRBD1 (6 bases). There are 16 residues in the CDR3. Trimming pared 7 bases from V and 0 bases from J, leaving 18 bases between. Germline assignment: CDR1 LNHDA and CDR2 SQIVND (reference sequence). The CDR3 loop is CASTRTVQGSNYGYTF. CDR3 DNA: TGTGCCAGTACTAGGACAGTCCAGGGGTCTAACTATGGCTACACCTTC.

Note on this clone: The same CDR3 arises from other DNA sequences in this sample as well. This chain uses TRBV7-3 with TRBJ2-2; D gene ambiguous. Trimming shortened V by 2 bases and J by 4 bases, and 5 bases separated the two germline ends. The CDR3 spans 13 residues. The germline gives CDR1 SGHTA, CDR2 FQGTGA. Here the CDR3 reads CASSLGSTGELFF. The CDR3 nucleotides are TGTGCCAGCAGCTTAGGCAGCACCGGGGAGCTGTTTTTT.

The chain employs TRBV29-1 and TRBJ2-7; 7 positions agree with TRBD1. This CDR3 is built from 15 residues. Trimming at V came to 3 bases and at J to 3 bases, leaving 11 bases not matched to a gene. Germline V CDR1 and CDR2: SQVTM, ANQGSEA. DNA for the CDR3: TGCAGCGTTGATACTTTACAGGGGACCGACTACGAGCAGTACTTC. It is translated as CSVDTLQGTDYEQYF.

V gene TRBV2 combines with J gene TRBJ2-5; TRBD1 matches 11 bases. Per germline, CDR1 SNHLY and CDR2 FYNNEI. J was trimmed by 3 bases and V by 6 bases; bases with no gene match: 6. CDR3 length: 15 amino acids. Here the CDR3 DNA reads TGTGCCAGCAGGGAGGACAGGGGGCTGGAAGAGACCCAGTACTTC. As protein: CASREDRGLEETQYF. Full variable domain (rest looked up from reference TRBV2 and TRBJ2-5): EPEVTQTPSHQVTQMGQEVILRCVPISNHLYFYWYRQILGQKVEFLVSFYNNEISEKSEIFDDQFSVERPDGSNFTLKIRSTKLEDSAMYFCASREDRGLEETQYFGPGTRLLVL.

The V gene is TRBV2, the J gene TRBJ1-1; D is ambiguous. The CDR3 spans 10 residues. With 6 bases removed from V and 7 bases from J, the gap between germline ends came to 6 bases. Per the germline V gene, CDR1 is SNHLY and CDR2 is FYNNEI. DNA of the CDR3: TGTGCCAGCAGCGTCTTTGAAGCTTTCTTT. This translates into CASSVFEAFF.

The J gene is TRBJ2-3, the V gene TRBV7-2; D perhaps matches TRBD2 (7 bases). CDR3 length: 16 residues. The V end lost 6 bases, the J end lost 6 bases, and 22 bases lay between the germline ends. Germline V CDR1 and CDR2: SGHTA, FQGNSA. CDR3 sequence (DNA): TGTGCCAGCAGTCCGGGAGGTACAGGGCTTGAGGATACGCAGTATTTT. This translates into CASSPGGTGLEDTQYF.